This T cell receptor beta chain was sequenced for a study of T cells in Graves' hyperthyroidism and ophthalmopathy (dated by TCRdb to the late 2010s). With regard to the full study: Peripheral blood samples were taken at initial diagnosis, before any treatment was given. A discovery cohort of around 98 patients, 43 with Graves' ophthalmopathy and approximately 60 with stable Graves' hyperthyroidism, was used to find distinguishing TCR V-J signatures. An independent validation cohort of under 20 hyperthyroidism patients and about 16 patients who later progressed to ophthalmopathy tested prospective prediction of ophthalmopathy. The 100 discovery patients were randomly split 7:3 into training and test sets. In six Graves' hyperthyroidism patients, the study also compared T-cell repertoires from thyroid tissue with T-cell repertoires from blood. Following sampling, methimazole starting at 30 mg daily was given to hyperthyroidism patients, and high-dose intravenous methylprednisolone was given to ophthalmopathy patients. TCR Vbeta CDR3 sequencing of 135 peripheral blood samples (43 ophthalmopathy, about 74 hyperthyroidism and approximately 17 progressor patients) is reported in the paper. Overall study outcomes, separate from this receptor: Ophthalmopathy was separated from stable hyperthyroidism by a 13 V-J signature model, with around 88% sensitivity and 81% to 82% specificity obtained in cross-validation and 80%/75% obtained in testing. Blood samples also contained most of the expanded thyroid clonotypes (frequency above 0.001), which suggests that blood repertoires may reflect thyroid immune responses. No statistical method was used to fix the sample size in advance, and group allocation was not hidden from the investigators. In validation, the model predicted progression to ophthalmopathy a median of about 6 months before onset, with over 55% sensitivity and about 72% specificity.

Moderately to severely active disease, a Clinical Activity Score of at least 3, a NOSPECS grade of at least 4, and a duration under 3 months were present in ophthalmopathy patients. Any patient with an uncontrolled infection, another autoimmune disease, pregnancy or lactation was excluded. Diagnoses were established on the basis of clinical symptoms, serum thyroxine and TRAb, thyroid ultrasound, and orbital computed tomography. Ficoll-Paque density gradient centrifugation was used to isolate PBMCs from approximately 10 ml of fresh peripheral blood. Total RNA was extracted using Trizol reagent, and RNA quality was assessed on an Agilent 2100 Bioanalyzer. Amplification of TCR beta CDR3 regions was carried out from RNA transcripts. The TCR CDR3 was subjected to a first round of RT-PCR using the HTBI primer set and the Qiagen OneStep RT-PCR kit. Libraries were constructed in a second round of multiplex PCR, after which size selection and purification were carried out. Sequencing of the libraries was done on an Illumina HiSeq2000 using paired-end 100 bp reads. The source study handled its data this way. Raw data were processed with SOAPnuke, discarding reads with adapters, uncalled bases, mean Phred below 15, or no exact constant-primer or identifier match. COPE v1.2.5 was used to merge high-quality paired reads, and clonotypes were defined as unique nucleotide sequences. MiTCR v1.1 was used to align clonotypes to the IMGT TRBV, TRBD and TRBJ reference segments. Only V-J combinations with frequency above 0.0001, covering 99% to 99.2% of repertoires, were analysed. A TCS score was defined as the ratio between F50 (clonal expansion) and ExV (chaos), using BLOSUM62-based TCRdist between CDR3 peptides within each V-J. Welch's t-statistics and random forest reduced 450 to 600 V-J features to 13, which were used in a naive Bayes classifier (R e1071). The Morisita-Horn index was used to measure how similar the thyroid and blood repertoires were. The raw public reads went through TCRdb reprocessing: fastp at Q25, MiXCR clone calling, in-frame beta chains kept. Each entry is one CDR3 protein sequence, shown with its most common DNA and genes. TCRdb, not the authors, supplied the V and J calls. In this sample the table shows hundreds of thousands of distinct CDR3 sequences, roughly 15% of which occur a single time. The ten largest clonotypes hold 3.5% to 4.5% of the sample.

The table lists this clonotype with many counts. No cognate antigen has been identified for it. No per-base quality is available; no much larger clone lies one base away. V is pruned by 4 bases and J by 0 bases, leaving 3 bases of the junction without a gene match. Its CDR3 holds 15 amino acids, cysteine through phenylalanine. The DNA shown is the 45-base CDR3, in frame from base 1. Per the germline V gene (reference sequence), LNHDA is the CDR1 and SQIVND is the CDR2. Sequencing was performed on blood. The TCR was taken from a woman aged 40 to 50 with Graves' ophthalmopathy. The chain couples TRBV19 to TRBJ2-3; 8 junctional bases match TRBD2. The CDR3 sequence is CASSTAGASTDTQYF. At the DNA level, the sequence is TGTGCCAGTAGTACAGCGGGAGCGAGCACAGATACGCAGTATTTT.